The TCR beta chain under discussion was sequenced for a study of read filtering for tumor transcriptome and immune sequencing (TCRdb year 2020). With regard to the full study: Of the patients in the cohort, around 18 were male and some 15 were female, and their mean age was 65.9 years, with a range of 47 to 80. By revised international staging, 8 or 9 patients were R-ISS I, approximately 15 were R-ISS II and more than five were R-ISS III. One of the main goals was to work out a read-filtering strategy for immune repertoire data, in particular whether clonotypes backed by only a single read should be removed. After DNase treatment, whole-transcriptome libraries were prepared using the TruSeq RNA Access Library Prep Kit. TCR repertoires obtained by targeted immune repertoire sequencing and by bulk whole-transcriptome sequencing performed on the same bone marrow samples were compared. TCR-region mapped reads per sample ranged from about 3.5 to 10.27 million with IR-seq versus only roughly 75 to 1273 with RNA-seq.

Details on this clonotype: Its recognized antigen is unknown. No base-level quality is on record; no much larger clone is a single base apart.

TCR libraries were constructed from roughly 380 ng RNA using the Immunoverse kit, and molecular barcoded adaptors covering alpha/delta and beta/gamma chains were employed. The same RNA used for transcriptome sequencing was used for TCR library preparation. Sequencing of the TCR libraries was done on an Illumina HiSeq 4000 with 2 x 150 cycles. The original pipeline was this. With MiXCR, TCR reads were aligned to human V, D, J and C references and assembled into CDR3 clonotypes, with quality filtering and error correction included. The tcR package in R was used for analysis of clonotype counts and gene usage diversity. For inspection of raw mapping reads, RNA-seq reads were mapped by STAR aligner version 2.5.3a onto GRCh37 of the human genome. To test how sequencing depth affected the clonotypes detected, IR-seq fastq files were randomly downsampled with Seqtk 1.3. The public reads were run again by TCRdb, first through fastp at Q25 and then through MiXCR, and only productive beta chains were kept. Under each unique CDR3 protein, matching rows form one entry showing the most common genes and DNA. The V and J calls and clone size come from TCRdb's table, not from the authors' own analysis. Counted in this sample were 100,000 to 150,000 distinct CDR3 sequences; 13% of them appeared once. The leading ten clones occupy 6.5% to 9% of the sample.

According to the germline V gene, CDR1 reads SNHLY and CDR2 reads FYNNEI. The CDR3 runs 15 residues from the cysteine to the phenylalanine. Kept here is only the CDR3 DNA, which spans 45 bases and is read in frame from base 1. After removal of 6 bases from V and 1 base from J, the junction retains 6 bases not matched to a gene. Findings and caveats that apply to the study as a whole: Compared with RNA-seq, IR-seq captured clonotypes at much greater depth and more reliably, and a smaller IR-seq throughput was enough to identify most of the shared clonotypes. The sorted CD138-negative fraction was not purified T cells but a mixed bone marrow immune population. In IR-seq, single-read clonotypes were about 81.9% of clonotypes but approximately 3.5% of total reads; in RNA-seq they were about three quarters of clonotypes and roughly 42% of reads. The correlation between IR-seq and RNA-seq shared clonotype proportions was increased by removal of single-read clonotypes.

Every patient had bone marrow sampled at the time of active disease. Ficoll-Hypaque density gradient centrifugation was used to isolate the bone marrow mononuclear cells. Myeloma plasma cells were removed and CD138-negative cells were collected by negative selection after labeling with CD138 magnetic microbeads on a MACS separator. The purity of the isolated cells was checked by flow cytometry with CD138 antibodies on an Attune NxT. Total RNA was extracted with TRIzol reagent and quantified with a NanoDrop spectrophotometer. For each patient, paired RNA-seq and IR-seq were run on the CD138-negative bone marrow sample from that patient.

The rearrangement combines TRBV2 with TRBJ2-4; the central 7 bases match TRBD1. The sequenced sample consisted of a population of CD138-negative cells sorted from bone marrow. The intended sense of this specimen's cell subset or site label: bone marrow mononuclear cells depleted of CD138+ plasma/myeloma cells by negative magnetic selection. This sequence was found in a donor at least 40 years old with multiple myeloma. The CDR3 protein: CASREDRTAKNIQYF. In nucleotide form, the sequence is TGTGCCAGCAGGGAGGACAGGACGGCCAAAAACATTCAGTACTTC.